This T cell receptor (beta chain) was sequenced for a study of CD8 T cells in ankylosing spondylitis (dated by TCRdb to 2016 to 2017). Study-wide context: To find TCR variants linked to disease, the study profiled T cell receptor beta repertoires in ankylosing spondylitis patients and healthy donors. The full study cohort was made up of 25 ankylosing spondylitis patients and 108 healthy donors. Peripheral blood samples were taken, and synovial fluid was additionally collected from ankylosing spondylitis patients.

Deletion took 5 bases off V and 0 bases off J, with a span of 11 bases between the germline ends. Taken from the germline V gene, the CDR1 and CDR2 loops are SGHTA and FQGNSA. Spanning cysteine to phenylalanine, the CDR3 consists of 15 amino acids. Kept here is only the CDR3 DNA, which spans 45 bases and is read in frame from base 1. The investigation overall reported the following: According to the report, matched synovial fluid samples from ankylosing spondylitis patients were significantly enriched for the disease-linked clones. The disease-linked clones showed a CD8+ phenotype and occurred at relatively low frequencies in peripheral blood. Some of the motif variants had been reported before in the synovial fluid and blood of reactive arthritis patients, a finding that suggests common disease-initiation mechanisms. A TCR beta motif of roughly 8 highly homologous amino acid variants appeared characteristic of blood from ankylosing spondylitis patients.

Data came from an Illumina HiSeq 2500. TCR beta libraries were prepared by quantitative 5'-RACE with molecular barcodes. On the authors' methods: A new computational method, built on a probabilistic model of VDJ rearrangement, was used to identify disease-linked TCR variants. TCRdb ran its own pipeline on the public reads, namely fastp trimming at Q25 and MiXCR clone calling, and kept in-frame beta chains. Rows are unified per CDR3 protein, each entry keeping the most common DNA and genes. These V and J calls originate from TCRdb's pipeline instead of the authors' own analysis. Present in this sample are about 240,000 distinct CDR3 sequences, around 7.8% of which were seen just once. The biggest ten clones account for almost 7% of the sample. Ten or more counts support this clonotype. The antigen this receptor binds is unknown. No qualities accompany the bases; no much larger clone lies one base away.

The sample was blood, either unsorted or a sorted T cell fraction (not recorded which). This TCR was sampled from a male donor with ankylosing spondylitis or in good health (not recorded which). Here the chain combines TRBV7-2 and TRBJ1-3; TRBD1 is perhaps the D gene, given 5 matching bases. The nucleotides read TGTGCCAGCAGCCCACAGGCAGGCTCTGGAAACACCATATATTTT. Its protein reads: CASSPQAGSGNTIYF. Supplemented by the reference TRBV7-2 and TRBJ1-3 proteins around the CDR3, the complete variable domain is GAGVSQSPSNKVTEKGKDVELRCDPISGHTALYWYRQSLGQGLEFLIYFQGNSAPDKSGLPSDRFSAERTGGSVSTLTIQRTQQEDSAVYLCASSPQAGSGNTIYFGEGSWLTVV.